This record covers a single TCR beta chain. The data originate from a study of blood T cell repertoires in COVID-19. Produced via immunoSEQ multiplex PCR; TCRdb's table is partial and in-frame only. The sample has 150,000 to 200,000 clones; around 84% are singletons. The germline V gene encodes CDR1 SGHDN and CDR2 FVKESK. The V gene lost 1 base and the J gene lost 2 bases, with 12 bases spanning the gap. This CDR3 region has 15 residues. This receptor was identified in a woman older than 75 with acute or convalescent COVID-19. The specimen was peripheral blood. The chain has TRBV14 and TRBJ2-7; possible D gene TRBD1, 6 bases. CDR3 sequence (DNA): TGTGCCAGCAGCCAAGCAGGACAGATCCCCTACGAGCAGTACTTC. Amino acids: CASSQAGQIPYEQYF.